This passage covers 27 T cell receptor beta chains from one sample sequenced in a study of cytomegalovirus exposure and HLA in healthy donors. PCR used 60 Vbeta primers and 13 Jbeta primers. The data were produced by immunoSEQ multiplex PCR, yet TCRdb's version contains in-frame clones alone and is incomplete. Of more than 110,000 clones in the sample, 60% to 85% are singletons; the top ten hold less than 3.5%. Specimen: PBMCs. The receptors were sampled from a male donor in good health and CMV-seronegative.

The gene calls are TRBV7-2 and TRBJ2-7, with TRBD1 matching over 8 bases. The junction had 3 bases not matched to a gene; V was cut back by 1 base and J by 7 bases. Germline V lookup: CDR1 SGHTA, CDR2 FQGNSA. This CDR3 spans 13 amino acids. CDR3 in DNA: TGTGCCAGCAGCTTAGTTAGGGACAGGGAGCAGTACTTC. Translating gives CASSLVRDREQYF. Drawing the rest from reference TRBV7-2 and TRBJ2-7, the complete variable domain is GAGVSQSPSNKVTEKGKDVELRCDPISGHTALYWYRQSLGQGLEFLIYFQGNSAPDKSGLPSDRFSAERTGGSVSTLTIQRTQQEDSAVYLCASSLVRDREQYFGPGTRLTVT.

CDR3: CASSLAEGDTQYF. Written as DNA, the CDR3 is TGCGCCAGCAGCTTGGCCGAGGGAGATACGCAGTATTTT. This chain links TRBV5-1 with TRBJ2-3; a weak D match, TRBD2 (5 bases). Germline V gene lookup returns CDR1 SGHRS and CDR2 YFSETQ. CDR3 size: 13 residues. Between the trimmed V and J ends, which lost 0 bases and 5 bases, there was a span of 7 bases.

The chain links TRBV5-1 to TRBJ2-5; 11 nucleotides agree with TRBD2. V trimming: 0 bases; J trimming: 4 bases; junction bases outside the gene matches: 11. The CDR3 spans 18 residues. In germline, CDR1 is SGHRS, CDR2 YFSETQ. The CDR3, as DNA: TGCGCCAGCAGCTTGGCCGTTAGCGGGGGGGCCGGGAGAGAGACCCAGTACTTC. Translated, it gives CASSLAVSGGAGRETQYF.

The chain couples TRBV19 to TRBJ2-1; D may be TRBD2 (5 bases). The CDR3 runs 13 residues. In germline, CDR1 is LNHDA, CDR2 SQIVND (reference sequence). Trimming took off 7 bases at V and 7 bases at J, with 14 bases between the two ends. CDR3 in amino acids: CASTVFAGNEQFF. The CDR3 region has the DNA TGTGCCAGTACGGTCTTCGCGGGTAATGAGCAGTTCTTC.

V is TRBV10-3 and J is TRBJ2-1; 11 bases match TRBD2. In germline, CDR1 is ENHRY, CDR2 SYGVKD. The J segment lost 7 bases and the V segment lost 11 bases, leaving 10 bases of the junction unmatched. The CDR3 consists of 14 residues. In DNA form, the CDR3 reads TGTGCCGCCTCGATAGCGGGGGGGTTTAATGAGCAGTTCTTC. Protein sequence: CAASIAGGFNEQFF.

V usage is TRBV6-5 and J usage is TRBJ2-7; TRBD2 is a possible D gene (6 bases). Trimming stripped 4 bases from V and 3 bases from J, with 13 bases between. Germline CDR1 and CDR2: MNHEY and SVGAGI. This CDR3 has 14 amino acids. The DNA for the CDR3 is TGTGCCAGCAGTTCCCGGGGGATACGCTACGAGCAGTACTTC. Translated, it gives CASSSRGIRYEQYF.

CDR3 protein: CASTFSPAQGVGGYTF. The CDR3, as DNA: TGTGCCAGCACCTTTTCCCCCGCCCAGGGGGTTGGTGGCTACACCTTC. The chain recombines TRBV7-8 with TRBJ1-2; 7 bases line up with TRBD1. CDR1 SGHVS and CDR2 FQNEAQ come from the germline V gene. Unmatched junction bases numbered 18, after V lost 7 bases and J lost 7 bases. The CDR3 is made up of 16 amino acids. Supplemented by reference TRBV7-8 and TRBJ1-2, the full variable domain reads GAGVSQSPRYKVAKRGQDVALRCDPISGHVSLFWYQQALGQGPEFLTYFQNEAQLDKSGLPSDRFFAERPEGSVSTLKIQRTQQEDSAVYLCASTFSPAQGVGGYTFGSGTRLTVV.

The rearrangement links TRBV27 to TRBJ2-7; 8 nucleotides align to TRBD2. The CDR3 loop spans 18 amino acids. Germline assignment: CDR1 MNHEY and CDR2 SMNVEV (reference sequence). Trimming cost V 5 bases and J 6 bases; bases outside gene matches: 21. CDR3 DNA sequence: TGTGCCAGCAGTCCTGAGGGGCCCGCGGGACTAGTAGCGCCCGAGCAGTACTTC. As protein: CASSPEGPAGLVAPEQYF.

This clone came up a few times. The chain combines TRBV11-2 with TRBJ2-1; maybe TRBD2 (6 bases). Germline values: CDR1 SGHAT, CDR2 FQNNGV. The V end lost 7 bases, the J end lost 6 bases, and 16 bases lay between the germline ends. The CDR3 is 14 residues long. The CDR3 reads CASTTYQGGNEQFF. The CDR3 DNA is TGTGCCAGCACCACTTACCAGGGAGGCAATGAGCAGTTCTTC.

This rearrangement joins TRBV18 to TRBJ1-6; tentative D call: TRBD1 (5 bases). The CDR3 is 15 amino acids. The germline V gene encodes CDR1 KGHSH and CDR2 LQKENI. V was clipped by 3 bases and J by 8 bases, with 14 bases between them. The CDR3 region is CASSPLPGWDSPLHF. CDR3 coding DNA: TGTGCCAGCTCACCTTTACCAGGGTGGGATTCACCCCTCCACTTT.

V gene TRBV18 combines with J gene TRBJ2-2; D perhaps matches TRBD2 (6 bases). The CDR3 is made up of 16 amino acids. Germline lookup yields CDR1 KGHSH and CDR2 LQKENI. V was cut by 3 bases and J by 5 bases, with 16 bases left in between. The CDR3 nucleotides read TGTGCCAGCTCACCCAGCAGGATTGGGAGGACCGGGGAGCTGTTTTTT. This codes for CASSPSRIGRTGELFF.

This clone was found once. This rearrangement joins TRBV27 to TRBJ1-2; TRBD1 matches 10 bases. The germline CDR1 and CDR2 sequences are MNHEY and SMNVEV (reference sequence). V trimming: 7 bases; J trimming: 4 bases; junction bases outside the gene matches: 15. The CDR3 length is 17 residues. CDR3 in amino acids: CASTPSGWTGGIYGYTF. CDR3 DNA sequence: TGTGCCAGCACCCCCAGTGGCTGGACAGGGGGTATCTATGGCTACACCTTC.

The chain links TRBV10-3 to TRBJ1-3; D not certain. CDR1 ENHRY and CDR2 SYGVKD come from the germline V gene. The CDR3 length is 15 residues. V lost 6 bases and J lost 0, with 12 bases in between. The DNA for the CDR3 is TGTGCCATCAGAGACTTAAGGAGCTCTGGAAACACCATATATTTT. This translates into CAIRDLRSSGNTIYF.

The chain joins TRBV15 to TRBJ2-7; tentative D call: TRBD2 (6 bases). Germline V gives CDR1 LNHNV, CDR2 YYDKDF (reference sequence). The CDR3 has 16 residues. Trimming cost V 0 bases and J 0 bases, with 12 bases left between them. The CDR3 is CATSRDLGTLSYEQYF. The CDR3 DNA is TGTGCCACCAGCAGAGATCTAGGGACTCTCTCCTACGAGCAGTACTTC.

This chain joins TRBV5-1 and TRBJ2-2, with D tentatively TRBD2 (5 bases). This CDR3 contains 15 residues. V was clipped by 2 bases and J by 2 bases, with 10 bases between them. Looked up from germline, CDR1 is SGHRS and CDR2 is YFSETQ. The CDR3: CASSFRSGNTGELFF. The CDR3 region has the DNA TGCGCCAGCAGCTTCAGGAGCGGCAACACCGGGGAGCTGTTTTTT.

The V call is TRBV2, the J call TRBJ1-5, with TRBD1 matching over 8 bases. V shed 2 bases and J 6 bases; nucleotides not matched to a gene: 6. CDR1 is SNHLY and CDR2 is FYNNEI in the germline V gene. The CDR3 runs to 15 residues. DNA of the CDR3: TGTGCCAGCAGTGAATTGGCAGGGGGCCTTCAGCCCCAGCATTTT. Translating it yields CASSELAGGLQPQHF.

The chain uses TRBV6-1 and TRBJ2-3, with TRBD2 identical over 9 bases. Germline CDR1 is MNHNS and CDR2 is SASEGT. Unmatched junction bases numbered 3, after V lost 1 base and J lost 4 bases. This CDR3 is 15 amino acids long. CDR3 sequence: CASSEESSGADTQYF. The DNA of the CDR3 is TGTGCCAGCAGTGAAGAATCTAGCGGGGCAGATACGCAGTATTTT.

This chain links TRBV30 with TRBJ2-2; D not certain. The CDR3 has 16 residues. Trimming took off 2 bases at V and 3 bases at J, with 16 bases between the two ends. Germline-derived CDR1 and CDR2 are GTSNPN and SVGIG (reference sequence). CDR3 DNA: TGTGCCTGGAGTAAGGCGGAACTAAGCCACACCGGGGAGCTGTTTTTT. Amino acid sequence: CAWSKAELSHTGELFF.

The chain uses TRBV29-1 and TRBJ1-2, with D perhaps matching TRBD1 (5 bases). V gave up 4 bases and J gave up 8 bases, with 20 bases separating them. Germline-derived CDR1 and CDR2 are SQVTM and ANQGSEA. The CDR3 extends over 14 amino acids. The chain's CDR3 is CSVGGRLGDWGYTF. CDR3 DNA sequence: TGCAGCGTTGGAGGTAGGCTAGGGGATTGGGGCTACACCTTC. Drawing the rest from reference TRBV29-1 and TRBJ1-2, the complete variable domain is SAVISQKPSRDICQRGTSLTIQCQVDSQVTMMFWYRQQPGQSLTLIATANQGSEATYESGFVIDKFPISRPNLTFSTLTVSNMSPEDSSIYLCSVGGRLGDWGYTFGSGTRLTVV.

The rearrangement joins TRBV9 to TRBJ2-2; tentative D call: TRBD1 (6 bases). Between the trimmed V and J ends, which lost 1 base and 1 base, there was a span of 8 bases. Germline values: CDR1 SGDLS, CDR2 YYNGEE. The CDR3 spans 15 residues. The CDR3 protein is CASSVTGLNTGELFF. The CDR3, as DNA: TGTGCCAGCAGCGTAACAGGGTTGAACACCGGGGAGCTGTTTTTT.

This CDR3 is CASSLDTDPSGYTF. The CDR3 DNA follows: TGCGCCAGCAGCTTGGATACAGACCCTTCAGGCTACACCTTC. This chain joins TRBV5-1 and TRBJ1-2; D is uncertain. Germline assignment: CDR1 SGHRS and CDR2 YFSETQ. The germline V and J ends were trimmed by 0 bases and 8 bases, with 14 bases remaining between them. The CDR3 length is 14 residues.

As concerns this clone: Germline and junction disagree at one end, which may indicate a read error. The chain joins TRBV7-8 to TRBJ1-1; tentatively, D is TRBD1 (5 bases). The CDR3 is 16 amino acids. Germline lookup yields CDR1 SGHVS and CDR2 FQNEAQ. The CDR3, as DNA: TGTGCTAGCAGCTTAGTCCGGCGACAGACGAACACTGAAGCTTTCTTT. Protein sequence: CASSLVRRQTNTEAFF.

This clone occurred a few times. J is TRBJ2-2 and V is TRBV4-2; TRBD2 matches 9 bases. Germline V gives CDR1 LGHNA, CDR2 YNFKEQ. The CDR3 totals 17 residues. The V and J ends lost 0 bases and 5 bases, in that order; junction bases with no gene match: 7. The CDR3, as DNA: TGTGCCAGCAGCCAAGACGCAGCGGGGGGCGGAACCGGGGAGCTGTTTTTT. Residues: CASSQDAAGGGTGELFF.

DNA for the CDR3: TGTGCCTGGAGCGGCAGGGTCACTGAAGCTTTCTTT. It is translated as CAWSGRVTEAFF. The rearrangement links TRBV30 to TRBJ1-1; the D gene is possibly TRBD1 (5 bases). Trimming removed 3 bases from V and 4 bases from J, with 9 bases in between. There are 12 residues in the CDR3. Germline lookup yields CDR1 GTSNPN and CDR2 SVGIG (reference sequence).

The J gene is TRBJ2-7, the V gene TRBV5-1, with TRBD1 matching 12 bases. The CDR3 is 16 amino acids. Trimming removed 0 bases from V and 5 bases from J; junction bases left unmatched: 6. The germline gives CDR1 SGHRS, CDR2 YFSETQ. The CDR3 sequence is CASSLGGGTGGHEQYF. The CDR3 DNA is TGCGCCAGCAGCTTGGGCGGCGGGACAGGGGGCCACGAGCAGTACTTC.

The table lists this clone with a few counts. The chain recombines TRBV6-1 with TRBJ1-6; D is perhaps TRBD1 (5 bases). The V gene lost 6 bases and the J gene lost 5 bases, with 11 bases spanning the gap. This CDR3 is built from 14 residues. Per the germline V gene, CDR1 is MNHNS and CDR2 is SASEGT. This CDR3 reads CASRRDRDNSPLHF. The CDR3, as DNA: TGTGCCAGCAGGCGGGACCGAGATAATTCACCCCTCCACTTT.

The chain links TRBV5-4 to TRBJ1-4; 8 bases map to TRBD1. Looked up from germline, CDR1 is SGHNT and CDR2 is YYREEE (reference sequence). V was clipped by 4 bases and J by 4 bases; unmatched bases: 9. The CDR3 is 16 amino acids. CDR3 coding DNA: TGTGCCAGCAGCCACAAGAGAGGACAGGGTAATGAAAAACTGTTTTTT. Its protein product is CASSHKRGQGNEKLFF. The full variable domain, in which reference TRBV5-4 and TRBJ1-4 provide the parts outside the CDR3, is ETGVTQSPTHLIKTRGQQVTLRCSSQSGHNTVSWYQQALGQGPQFIFQYYREEENGRGNFPPRFSGLQFPNYSSELNVNALELDDSALYLCASSHKRGQGNEKLFFGSGTQLSVL.